The source of this T cell receptor beta chain is a study of cytomegalovirus exposure and HLA in healthy donors. Points from the study as a whole: Judged likely to be a sequencing artifact was a cluster of highly shared sequence variants.

There were likely unrecorded immune exposures, though donors were nominally healthy when sampled. Use of 60 Vbeta and 13 Jbeta primers characterized the PCR. The data were produced by immunoSEQ multiplex PCR, yet TCRdb's version contains in-frame clones alone and is incomplete. Among 60,000 to 85,000 clones, around 82% were seen once, and the ten largest hold 3.4%. V was clipped by 1 base and J by 7 bases, with 13 bases between them. CDR3 length equals 15 residues. Germline CDR1 and CDR2: LGHNA and YNFKEQ. Concerning this clone: Its antigen is as yet unknown.

Source material: PBMCs. The rearrangement uses TRBV4-2 and TRBJ1-4; the D gene is possibly TRBD1 (5 bases). This TCR derives from a man aged 35 to 55 in good health and CMV-seronegative. The DNA of the CDR3 is TGTGCCAGCAGCCAAGCCCCCAGGCAGGGTGAAAAACTGTTTTTT. It encodes CASSQAPRQGEKLFF.